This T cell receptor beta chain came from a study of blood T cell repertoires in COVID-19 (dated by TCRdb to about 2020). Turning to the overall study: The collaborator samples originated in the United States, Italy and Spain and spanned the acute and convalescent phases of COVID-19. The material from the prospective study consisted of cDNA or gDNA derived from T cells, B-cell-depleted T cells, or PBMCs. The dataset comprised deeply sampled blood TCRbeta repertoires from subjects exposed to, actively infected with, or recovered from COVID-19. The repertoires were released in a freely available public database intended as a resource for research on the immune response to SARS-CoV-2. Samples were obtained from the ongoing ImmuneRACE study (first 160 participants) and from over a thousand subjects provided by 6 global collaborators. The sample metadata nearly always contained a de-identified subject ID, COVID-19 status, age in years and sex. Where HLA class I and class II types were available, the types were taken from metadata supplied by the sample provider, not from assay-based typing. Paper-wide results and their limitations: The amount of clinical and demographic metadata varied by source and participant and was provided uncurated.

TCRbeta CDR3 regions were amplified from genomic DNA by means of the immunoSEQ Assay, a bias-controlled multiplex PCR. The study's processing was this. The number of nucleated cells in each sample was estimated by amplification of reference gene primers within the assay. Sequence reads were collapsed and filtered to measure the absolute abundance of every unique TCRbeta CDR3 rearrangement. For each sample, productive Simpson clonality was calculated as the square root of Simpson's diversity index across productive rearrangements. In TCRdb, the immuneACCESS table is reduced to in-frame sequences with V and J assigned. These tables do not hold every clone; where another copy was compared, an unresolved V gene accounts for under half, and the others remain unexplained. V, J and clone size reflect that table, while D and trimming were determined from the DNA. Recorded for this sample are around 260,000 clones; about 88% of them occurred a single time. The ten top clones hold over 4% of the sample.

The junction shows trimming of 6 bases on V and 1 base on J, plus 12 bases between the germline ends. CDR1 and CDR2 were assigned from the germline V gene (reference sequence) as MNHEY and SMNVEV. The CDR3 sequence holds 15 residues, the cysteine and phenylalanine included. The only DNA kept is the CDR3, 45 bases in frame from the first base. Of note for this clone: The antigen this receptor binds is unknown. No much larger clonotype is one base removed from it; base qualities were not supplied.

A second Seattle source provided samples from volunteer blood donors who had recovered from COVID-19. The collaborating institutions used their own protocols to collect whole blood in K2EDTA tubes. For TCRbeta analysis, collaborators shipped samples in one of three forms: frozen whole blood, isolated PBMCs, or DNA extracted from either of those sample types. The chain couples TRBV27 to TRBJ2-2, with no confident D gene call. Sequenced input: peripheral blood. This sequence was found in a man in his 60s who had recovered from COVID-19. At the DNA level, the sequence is TGTGCCAGCAGGGGCAGTATGAGGAACACCGGGGAGCTGTTTTTT. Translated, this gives CASRGSMRNTGELFF.